Described below is a single TCR beta chain sequence and its context. Its matching antigen is unknown. It was cDNA, reverse transcribed from extracted RNA, that served as the sequencing template. Libraries were prepared by immunoSEQ multiplex PCR; TCRdb keeps only in-frame clonotypes and omits some of them. Among 65,000 to 95,000 clones, just over 50% were seen once, and the ten largest hold 5.5% to 6.5%. The data derive from a study of CD8+ T cells in alopecia areata. Broader study findings: Scalp sample data also include resident alphabeta T cells from normal skin. Affected lesional scalp, above all in alopecia totalis/universalis, was more clonal than normal scalp.

As part of sample collection, lesional scalp punch biopsies and peripheral blood were taken from alopecia areata patients. This CDR3 has 14 amino acids. V was trimmed by 4 bases and J by 4 bases, leaving 12 bases between them. CDR1 is LNHNV, CDR2 YYDKDF, per germline (reference sequence). V gene TRBV15 combines with J gene TRBJ2-3; D is uncertain. This TCR was recovered from a human donor with alopecia areata. Source material: NKG2D-high CD8+ T cells sorted from blood. The CDR3 coding sequence is TGTGCCACCAGCAAGTTCCTCCAACCAGATACGCAGTATTTT. Translating gives CATSKFLQPDTQYF.